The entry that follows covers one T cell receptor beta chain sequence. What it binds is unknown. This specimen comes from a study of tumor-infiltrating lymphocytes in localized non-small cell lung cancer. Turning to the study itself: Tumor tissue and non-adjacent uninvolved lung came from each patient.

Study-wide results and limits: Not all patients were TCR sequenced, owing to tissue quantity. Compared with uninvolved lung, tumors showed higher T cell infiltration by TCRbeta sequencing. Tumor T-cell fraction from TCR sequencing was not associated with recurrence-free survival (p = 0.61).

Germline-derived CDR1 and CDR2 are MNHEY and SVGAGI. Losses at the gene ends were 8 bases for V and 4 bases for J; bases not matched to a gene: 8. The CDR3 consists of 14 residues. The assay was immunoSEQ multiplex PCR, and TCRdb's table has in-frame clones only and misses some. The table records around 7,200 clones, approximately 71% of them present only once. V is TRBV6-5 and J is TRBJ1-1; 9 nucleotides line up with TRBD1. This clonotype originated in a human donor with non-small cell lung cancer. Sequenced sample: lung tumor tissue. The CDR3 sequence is CASFRDRAGTEAFF. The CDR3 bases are TGTGCCAGCTTTAGGGACAGGGCGGGCACTGAAGCTTTCTTT.